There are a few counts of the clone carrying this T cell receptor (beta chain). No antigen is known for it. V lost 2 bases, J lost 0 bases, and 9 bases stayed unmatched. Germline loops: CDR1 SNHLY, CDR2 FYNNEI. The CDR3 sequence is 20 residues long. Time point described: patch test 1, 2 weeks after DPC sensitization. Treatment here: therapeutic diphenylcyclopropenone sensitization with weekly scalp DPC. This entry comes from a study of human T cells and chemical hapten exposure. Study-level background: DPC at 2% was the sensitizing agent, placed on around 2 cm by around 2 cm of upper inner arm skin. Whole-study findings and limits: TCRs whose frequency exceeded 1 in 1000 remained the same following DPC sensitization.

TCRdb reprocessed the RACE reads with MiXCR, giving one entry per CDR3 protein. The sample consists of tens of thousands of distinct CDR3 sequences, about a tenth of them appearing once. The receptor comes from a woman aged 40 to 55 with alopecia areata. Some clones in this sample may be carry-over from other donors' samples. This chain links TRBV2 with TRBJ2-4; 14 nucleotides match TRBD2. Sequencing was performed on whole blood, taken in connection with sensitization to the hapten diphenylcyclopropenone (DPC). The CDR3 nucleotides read TGTGCCAGCAGTGAACCTTCGGGACTAGCGGGGGCCCTAGCCAAAAACATTCAGTACTTC. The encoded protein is CASSEPSGLAGALAKNIQYF.